This record concerns one T cell receptor beta chain sequence. Clones were read by immunoSEQ multiplex PCR, and TCRdb kept only the in-frame ones, dropping some. The repertoire has around 130,000 clones, about four fifths of them found once; the top ten carry 12%. This sample is part of a study of blood T cell repertoires in COVID-19. Between the trimmed V and J ends, which lost 7 bases and 0 bases, there was a span of 13 bases. Germline loops: CDR1 MNHEY, CDR2 SVGAGI. This CDR3 contains 15 residues. The chain couples TRBV6-5 to TRBJ1-5, with D tentatively TRBD1 (6 bases). The sequencing input was peripheral blood. The sequence was collected from a human donor in a cohort sampled during active COVID-19. CDR3 sequence (DNA): TGTGCCAGCAAAGGGGGTCCATATAGCAATCAGCCCCAGCATTTT. Translating gives CASKGGPYSNQPQHF.